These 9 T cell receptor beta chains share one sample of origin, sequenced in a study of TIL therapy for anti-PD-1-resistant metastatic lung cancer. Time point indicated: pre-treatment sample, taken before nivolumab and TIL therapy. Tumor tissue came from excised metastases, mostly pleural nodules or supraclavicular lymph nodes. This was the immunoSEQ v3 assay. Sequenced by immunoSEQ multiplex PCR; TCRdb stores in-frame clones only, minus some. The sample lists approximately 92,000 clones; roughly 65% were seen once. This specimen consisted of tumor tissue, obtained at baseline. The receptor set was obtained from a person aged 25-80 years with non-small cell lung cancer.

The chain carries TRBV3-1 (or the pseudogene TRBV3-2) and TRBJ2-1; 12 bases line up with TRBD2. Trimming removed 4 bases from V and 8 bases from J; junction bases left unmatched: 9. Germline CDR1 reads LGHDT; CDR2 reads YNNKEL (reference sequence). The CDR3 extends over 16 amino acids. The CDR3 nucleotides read TGTGCCAGCAGCCCGCCCTCTAGCGGGAGGGCCTATGAGCAGTTCTTC. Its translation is CASSPPSSGRAYEQFF.

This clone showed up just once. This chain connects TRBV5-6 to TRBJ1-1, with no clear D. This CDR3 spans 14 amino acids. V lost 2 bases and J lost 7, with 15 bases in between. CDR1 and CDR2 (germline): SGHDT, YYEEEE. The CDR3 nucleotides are TGTGCCAGCAGCTTTTTCCTCCGGGAGATTGAAGCTTTCTTT. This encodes CASSFFLREIEAFF.

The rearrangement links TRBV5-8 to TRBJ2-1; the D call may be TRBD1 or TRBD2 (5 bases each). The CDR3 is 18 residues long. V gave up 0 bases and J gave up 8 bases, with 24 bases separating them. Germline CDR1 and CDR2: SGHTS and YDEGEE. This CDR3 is CASSLARTRDPGYHEQFF. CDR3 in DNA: TGTGCCAGCAGCTTGGCCCGTACTCGGGACCCTGGATATCATGAGCAGTTCTTC.

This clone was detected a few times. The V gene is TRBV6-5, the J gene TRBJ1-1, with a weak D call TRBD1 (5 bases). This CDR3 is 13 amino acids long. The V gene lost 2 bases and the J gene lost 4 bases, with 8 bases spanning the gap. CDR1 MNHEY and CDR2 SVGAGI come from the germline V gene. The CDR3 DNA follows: TGTGCCAGCAGTTACCCAGGGTCCACTGAAGCTTTCTTT. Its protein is CASSYPGSTEAFF.

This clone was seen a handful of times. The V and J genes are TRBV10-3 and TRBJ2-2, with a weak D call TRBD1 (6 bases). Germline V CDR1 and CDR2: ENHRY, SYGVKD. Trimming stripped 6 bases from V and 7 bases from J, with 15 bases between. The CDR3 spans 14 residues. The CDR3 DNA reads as TGTGCCATCAGAACGACAGGATCGATCGGGGAGCTGTTTTTT. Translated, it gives CAIRTTGSIGELFF.

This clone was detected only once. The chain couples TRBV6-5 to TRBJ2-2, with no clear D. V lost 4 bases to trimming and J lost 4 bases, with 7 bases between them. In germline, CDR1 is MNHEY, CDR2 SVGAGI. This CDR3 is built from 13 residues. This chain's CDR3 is CASSWPGTGELFF. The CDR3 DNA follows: TGTGCCAGCAGTTGGCCGGGCACCGGGGAGCTGTTTTTT.

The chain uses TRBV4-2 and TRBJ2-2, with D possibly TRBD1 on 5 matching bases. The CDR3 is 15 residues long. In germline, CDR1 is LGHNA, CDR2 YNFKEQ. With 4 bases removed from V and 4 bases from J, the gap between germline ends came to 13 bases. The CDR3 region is CASSPRQSSTGELFF. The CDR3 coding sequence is TGTGCCAGCAGCCCCCGACAGAGTAGCACCGGGGAGCTGTTTTTT.

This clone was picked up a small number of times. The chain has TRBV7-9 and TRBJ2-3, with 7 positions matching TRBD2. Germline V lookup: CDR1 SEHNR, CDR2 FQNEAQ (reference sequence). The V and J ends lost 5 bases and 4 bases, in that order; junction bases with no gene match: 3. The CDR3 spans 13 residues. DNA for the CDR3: TGTGCCAGCAGCCCGACTAGCTCAGATACGCAGTATTTT. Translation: CASSPTSSDTQYF. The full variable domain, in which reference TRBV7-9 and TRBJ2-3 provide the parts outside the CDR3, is DTGVSQNPRHKITKRGQNVTFRCDPISEHNRLYWYRQTLGQGPEFLTYFQNEAQLEKSRLLSDRFSAERPKGSFSTLEIQRTEQGDSAMYLCASSPTSSDTQYFGPGTRLTVL.

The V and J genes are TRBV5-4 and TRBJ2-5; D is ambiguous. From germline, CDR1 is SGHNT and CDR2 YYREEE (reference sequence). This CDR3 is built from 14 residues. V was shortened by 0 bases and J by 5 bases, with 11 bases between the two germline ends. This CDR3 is CASSLDLRRETQYF. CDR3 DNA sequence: TGTGCCAGCAGCTTGGACCTACGCAGGGAGACCCAGTACTTC.